These T cell receptor beta chains were read from a single sample in a study of cytomegalovirus exposure and HLA in healthy donors. Clones were sequenced by immunoSEQ multiplex PCR, and TCRdb holds only the in-frame ones, with some missing. This sample has approximately 240,000 clones, with 85% to 95% found just once. The sequencing sample was made of PBMCs. These receptors originate from a woman in her late teens or twenties in good health and CMV-seronegative. Each CDR3 is given with its conserved first and last residue. The D gene is left open where the match is weak. The size field is filled for only some rows; it gives once, few, many or a size class.

j_gene: TRBJ2-1; abundance: once; d_gene: NA; v_gene: TRBV5-1; CDR3aa: CASSSPSIRGNEQFF; CDR3nt: TGCGCCAGCAGCTCCCCAAGTATCAGGGGCAATGAGCAGTTCTTC
j_gene: TRBJ1-2; abundance: NA; d_gene: NA; v_gene: TRBV2; CDR3aa: CASKGRENYGYTF; CDR3nt: TGTGCCAGCAAAGGTCGGGAGAACTATGGCTACACCTTC
j_gene: TRBJ1-1; abundance: NA; d_gene: NA; v_gene: TRBV6-5; CDR3aa: CASSYGGATEAFF; CDR3nt: TGTGCCAGCAGTTACGGGGGGGCCACTGAAGCTTTCTTT
j_gene: TRBJ1-6; abundance: NA; d_gene: NA; v_gene: TRBV18; CDR3aa: CASSPPYGDNSPLHF; CDR3nt: TGTGCCAGCTCACCACCATACGGAGATAATTCACCCCTCCACTTT
j_gene: TRBJ2-3; abundance: NA; d_gene: TRBD2; v_gene: TRBV5-1; CDR3aa: CASGGSSGDDTQYF; CDR3nt: TGCGCCAGCGGCGGTTCTAGCGGCGACGACACGCAGTATTTT
j_gene: TRBJ1-1; abundance: NA; d_gene: NA; v_gene: TRBV27; CDR3aa: CASTNLGTPRPEAFF; CDR3nt: TGTGCCAGCACTAACCTCGGGACACCTCGGCCTGAAGCTTTCTTT
j_gene: TRBJ1-3; abundance: NA; d_gene: NA; v_gene: TRBV28; CDR3aa: CASRGGKDTIYF; CDR3nt: TGTGCCAGCAGAGGAGGGAAAGACACCATATATTTT
j_gene: TRBJ2-7; abundance: NA; d_gene: TRBD2; v_gene: TRBV29-1; CDR3aa: CSVVIAGNSYEQYF; CDR3nt: TGCAGCGTTGTAATAGCGGGAAACTCCTACGAGCAGTACTTC
j_gene: TRBJ2-5; abundance: NA; d_gene: TRBD2; v_gene: TRBV27; CDR3aa: CASSPRGVWGAGGQETQYF; CDR3nt: TGTGCCAGCAGTCCCCGCGGGGTGTGGGGAGCGGGAGGACAAGAGACCCAGTACTTC
j_gene: TRBJ1-3; abundance: few; d_gene: TRBD1; v_gene: TRBV19; CDR3aa: CASSPGTGVTDTIYF; CDR3nt: TGTGCCAGTAGTCCAGGGACAGGGGTTACGGACACCATATATTTT
j_gene: TRBJ1-3; abundance: NA; d_gene: NA; v_gene: TRBV6-5; CDR3aa: CASSYSRPSSGNTIYF; CDR3nt: TGTGCCAGCAGTTACTCGAGGCCTAGCTCTGGAAACACCATATATTTT
j_gene: TRBJ2-7; abundance: NA; d_gene: TRBD2; v_gene: TRBV10-3; CDR3aa: CAISEPGLAGGYEQYF; CDR3nt: TGTGCCATCAGTGAGCCGGGACTAGCGGGAGGATACGAGCAGTACTTC
j_gene: TRBJ1-3; abundance: NA; d_gene: NA; v_gene: TRBV2; CDR3aa: CASSEFGRGISGNTIYF; CDR3nt: TGTGCCAGCAGTGAATTTGGCAGGGGCATCTCTGGAAACACCATATATTTT
j_gene: TRBJ1-1; abundance: NA; d_gene: NA; v_gene: TRBV27; CDR3aa: CASSPSHKRAEAFF; CDR3nt: TGTGCCAGCAGTCCTTCCCATAAGAGGGCTGAAGCTTTCTTT
j_gene: TRBJ2-7; abundance: NA; d_gene: TRBD2; v_gene: TRBV30; CDR3aa: CAWSVSKGLPYEQYF; CDR3nt: TGTGCCTGGAGTGTAAGTAAGGGACTACCCTACGAGCAGTACTTC
j_gene: TRBJ2-7; abundance: NA; d_gene: NA; v_gene: TRBV27; CDR3aa: CASIPADSYEQYF; CDR3nt: TGTGCCAGCATACCAGCGGACTCCTACGAGCAGTACTTC
j_gene: TRBJ2-6; abundance: once; d_gene: NA; v_gene: TRBV5-1; CDR3aa: CASSLAPSGANVLTF; CDR3nt: TGCGCCAGCAGCTTAGCCCCCTCTGGGGCCAACGTCCTGACTTTC
j_gene: TRBJ2-7; abundance: NA; d_gene: NA; v_gene: TRBV7-2; CDR3aa: CASSFSNGGAWNF; CDR3nt: TGTGCCAGCAGCTTTTCAAATGGGGGCGCTTGGAACTTC
j_gene: TRBJ2-3; abundance: NA; d_gene: TRBD2; v_gene: TRBV5-4; CDR3aa: CASSSLTSGTDTQYF; CDR3nt: TGTGCCAGCAGCTCCCTGACTAGCGGCACAGATACGCAGTATTTT
j_gene: TRBJ2-3; abundance: NA; d_gene: NA; v_gene: TRBV30; CDR3aa: CAWSVRGFGDTQYF; CDR3nt: TGTGCCTGGAGTGTTCGGGGGTTCGGAGATACGCAGTATTTT
j_gene: TRBJ2-1; abundance: once; d_gene: NA; v_gene: TRBV29-1; CDR3aa: CSVKTVNNEQFF; CDR3nt: TGCAGCGTTAAAACAGTCAACAATGAGCAGTTCTTC
j_gene: TRBJ2-2; abundance: NA; d_gene: NA; v_gene: TRBV4-1; CDR3aa: CASSQFHRNTGELFF; CDR3nt: TGCGCCAGCAGCCAATTTCACAGGAACACCGGGGAGCTGTTTTTT
j_gene: TRBJ2-3; abundance: NA; d_gene: TRBD2; v_gene: TRBV5-1; CDR3aa: CASSSGSGRGGTDTQYF; CDR3nt: TGCGCCAGCAGCTCGGGCAGCGGGAGAGGGGGCACAGATACGCAGTATTTT
j_gene: TRBJ1-5; abundance: NA; d_gene: TRBD1; v_gene: TRBV6-1; CDR3aa: CASSETGQGPFGNQPQHF; CDR3nt: TGTGCCAGCAGTGAAACAGGACAGGGACCTTTCGGCAATCAGCCCCAGCATTTT
j_gene: TRBJ2-2; abundance: NA; d_gene: TRBD2; v_gene: TRBV15; CDR3aa: CATSGSGTSGRLGELFF; CDR3nt: TGTGCCACCAGCGGGTCCGGGACTAGCGGGAGACTCGGGGAGCTGTTTTTT
j_gene: TRBJ2-1; abundance: once; d_gene: TRBD2; v_gene: TRBV6-5; CDR3aa: CASSRAGGYNEQFF; CDR3nt: TGTGCCAGCAGTAGGGCGGGGGGCTACAATGAGCAGTTCTTC
j_gene: TRBJ1-4; abundance: NA; d_gene: TRBD1; v_gene: TRBV19; CDR3aa: CASSIPGTGFGKLFF; CDR3nt: TGTGCCAGTAGTATCCCCGGGACAGGGTTTGGAAAACTGTTTTTT
j_gene: TRBJ2-7; abundance: NA; d_gene: NA; v_gene: TRBV27; CDR3aa: CASSLSQGLTGYEQYF; CDR3nt: TGTGCCAGCAGCCTCTCACAGGGCCTTACGGGGTACGAGCAGTACTTC